This is a list of T cell receptor beta chains from one sample in a study of blood T cells in healthy people across ages. MiXCR, run by TCRdb on the 5' RACE reads, gives a single entry per CDR3 protein. The data contain fewer than 900,000 distinct CDR3 sequences, roughly 50% of them singletons. The sequenced material came from blood. These receptors were taken from a woman aged 55-70 years in good health. The CDR3 runs from the conserved cysteine through the conserved F or W. Each record gives: clone size, J gene, CDR3 length, V gene, D gene, CDR3 protein, CDR3 DNA. The D gene is left open where the match is weak. Expanded clones get a size class; other rows say once, few or many, or leave the size out.

size: once
J: TRBJ2-3
length: 14
V: TRBV19
D: TRBD2
CDR3: CASRLAGRTDTQYF
DNA: TGTGCCAGCAGACTAGCGGGCCGCACAGATACGCAGTATTTT

size: -
J: TRBJ2-3
length: 14
V: TRBV20-1
D: TRBD2
CDR3: CSARDQRESDTQYF
DNA: TGCAGTGCTAGAGATCAGCGGGAGTCAGATACGCAGTATTTT

size: few
J: TRBJ2-5
length: 16
V: TRBV5-1
D: -
CDR3: CASSSRGEKGRETQYF
DNA: TGCGCCAGCAGCTCCCGTGGGGAGAAGGGGAGAGAGACCCAGTACTTC

size: many
J: TRBJ2-5
length: 13
V: TRBV7-2
D: -
CDR3: CASSLSGRETQYF
DNA: TGTGCCAGCAGCTTAAGTGGGAGGGAGACCCAGTACTTC

size: -
J: TRBJ2-5
length: 16
V: TRBV24-1
D: -
CDR3: CATSDAGLARQGEQYF
DNA: TGTGCCACCAGTGATGCAGGACTAGCCCGACAGGGTGAGCAGTACTTC

size: once
J: TRBJ1-1
length: 15
V: TRBV7-3
D: -
CDR3: CASSLMEIGATEAFF
DNA: TGTGCCAGCAGCTTAATGGAGATCGGGGCAACTGAAGCTTTCTTT

size: -
J: TRBJ1-2
length: 13
V: TRBV7-2
D: -
CDR3: CASSLITGLGYTF
DNA: TGTGCCAGCAGCTTAATTACCGGGCTTGGCTACACCTTC

size: -
J: TRBJ2-3
length: 15
V: TRBV5-1
D: -
CDR3: CASSDMGGGTDTQYF
DNA: TGCGCCAGCAGCGATATGGGAGGCGGCACAGATACGCAGTATTTT

size: few
J: TRBJ2-7
length: 12
V: TRBV7-9
D: -
CDR3: CASSSYHYEQYF
DNA: TGTGCCAGCAGCTCCTACCATTACGAGCAGTACTTC

size: -
J: TRBJ2-3
length: 15
V: TRBV20-1
D: -
CDR3: CSAPLLTGAADTQYF
DNA: TGCAGTGCTCCGCTCTTAACGGGAGCAGCAGATACGCAGTATTTT

size: -
J: TRBJ2-1
length: 12
V: TRBV6-1
D: -
CDR3: CASSEFVGEQFF
DNA: TGTGCCAGCAGTGAATTCGTAGGTGAGCAGTTCTTC

size: -
J: TRBJ2-5
length: 14
V: TRBV29-1
D: -
CDR3: CSVDPPGHADEQYF
DNA: TGCAGCGTGGATCCACCGGGACACGCCGATGAGCAGTACTTC

size: once
J: TRBJ2-3
length: 15
V: TRBV2
D: TRBD1
CDR3: CASSAGTGSWDTQYF
DNA: TGTGCCAGCAGCGCCGGGACAGGGTCTTGGGATACGCAGTATTTT

size: -
J: TRBJ2-3
length: 13
V: TRBV2
D: -
CDR3: CASSRISGRTQYF
DNA: TGTGCCAGCAGCAGGATTAGTGGTAGGACGCAGTATTTT

size: -
J: TRBJ2-7
length: 13
V: TRBV20-1
D: TRBD2
CDR3: CSAASGRTGEQYF
DNA: TGCAGTGCTGCTAGCGGGAGGACGGGCGAGCAGTACTTC

size: -
J: TRBJ2-5
length: 12
V: TRBV29-1
D: -
CDR3: CSALQGAETQYF
DNA: TGCAGCGCCCTACAGGGAGCGGAGACCCAGTACTTC

size: -
J: TRBJ2-7
length: 12
V: TRBV20-1
D: TRBD1
CDR3: CSAPGQGYEQYF
DNA: TGCAGTGCACCGGGACAGGGCTACGAGCAGTACTTC

size: -
J: TRBJ2-3
length: 14
V: TRBV20-1
D: -
CDR3: CSDGSRLVKGTQYF
DNA: TGCAGTGATGGCTCCAGACTAGTAAAGGGTACGCAGTATTTT

size: -
J: TRBJ2-2
length: 15
V: TRBV12-3/TRBV12-4
D: -
CDR3: CASSFGARNTGELFF
DNA: TGTGCCAGCAGTTTCGGAGCAAGAAACACCGGGGAGCTGTTTTTT

size: few
J: TRBJ2-7
length: 14
V: TRBV20-1
D: -
CDR3: CSARHSPSSYEQYF
DNA: TGCAGTGCTAGACACAGCCCGAGCTCCTACGAGCAGTACTTC

size: -
J: TRBJ2-7
length: 15
V: TRBV6-2/TRBV6-3
D: -
CDR3: CASTNAALGSYEQYF
DNA: TGTGCCAGCACCAACGCGGCCCTTGGGTCTTACGAGCAGTACTTC

size: -
J: TRBJ2-7
length: 11
V: TRBV20-1
D: -
CDR3: CSASNSDEQYF
DNA: TGCAGTGCTAGTAACAGTGACGAGCAGTACTTC

size: once
J: TRBJ1-2
length: 12
V: TRBV20-1
D: -
CDR3: CRARDQGWGYTF
DNA: TGCAGGGCTAGGGACCAAGGGTGGGGCTACACCTTC

size: -
J: TRBJ2-3
length: 14
V: TRBV20-1
D: TRBD1
CDR3: CSARRQGLTDTQYF
DNA: TGCAGTGCTCGCAGACAGGGGTTAACAGATACGCAGTATTTT

size: -
J: TRBJ1-2
length: 13
V: TRBV5-1
D: -
CDR3: CASSLEGSGGYTF
DNA: TGCGCCAGCAGCTTGGAGGGATCGGGTGGCTACACCTTC

size: many
J: TRBJ2-7
length: 15
V: TRBV5-1
D: TRBD2
CDR3: CASSEGLAGSYEQYF
DNA: TGCGCCAGCAGCGAGGGACTAGCGGGATCCTACGAGCAGTACTTC

size: once
J: TRBJ1-4
length: 16
V: TRBV7-2
D: TRBD1
CDR3: CASSTFTGGLNEKLFF
DNA: TGTGCCAGCAGCACCTTCACAGGGGGCCTTAATGAAAAACTGTTTTTT

size: -
J: TRBJ2-1
length: 14
V: TRBV24-1
D: -
CDR3: CATSDFGSNNEQFF
DNA: TGTGCCACCAGTGATTTCGGCAGCAACAATGAGCAGTTCTTC

size: -
J: TRBJ1-6
length: 15
V: TRBV7-2
D: TRBD1
CDR3: CASSQGQGYNSPLHF
DNA: TGTGCCAGCAGCCAGGGACAGGGCTATAATTCACCCCTCCACTTT

size: -
J: TRBJ1-1
length: 14
V: TRBV7-9
D: TRBD1
CDR3: CASSLMGTDTEAFF
DNA: TGTGCCAGCAGCTTAATGGGGACAGACACTGAAGCTTTCTTT

size: -
J: TRBJ2-2
length: 15
V: TRBV6-2/TRBV6-3
D: -
CDR3: CASSCATYNTGELFF
DNA: TGTGCCAGCAGTTGCGCCACCTATAACACCGGGGAGCTGTTTTTT

size: -
J: TRBJ2-5
length: 12
V: TRBV24-1
D: -
CDR3: CATSDGPWEQYF
DNA: TGTGCCACCAGTGATGGTCCATGGGAGCAGTACTTC

size: -
J: TRBJ2-5
length: 15
V: TRBV5-1
D: TRBD2
CDR3: CASNGLAGVSETQYF
DNA: TGCGCCAGCAATGGACTAGCGGGAGTCTCAGAGACCCAGTACTTC

size: many
J: TRBJ2-1
length: 15
V: TRBV5-1
D: TRBD2
CDR3: CASSTGLADYNEQFF
DNA: TGCGCCAGCAGCACCGGACTAGCGGATTACAATGAGCAGTTCTTC

size: few
J: TRBJ2-5
length: 13
V: TRBV29-1
D: -
CDR3: CSVAKSNGETQYF
DNA: TGCAGCGTTGCAAAATCTAATGGGGAGACCCAGTACTTC

size: -
J: TRBJ1-4
length: 15
V: TRBV15
D: -
CDR3: CATSSSQGGLEKLFF
DNA: TGTGCCACCAGCAGCTCACAGGGAGGCCTTGAAAAACTGTTTTTT

size: -
J: TRBJ2-7
length: 14
V: TRBV11-2
D: TRBD2
CDR3: CASSPTSGRYEQYF
DNA: TGTGCCAGCAGCCCGACTAGCGGGAGATACGAGCAGTACTTC

size: few
J: TRBJ2-7
length: 15
V: TRBV21-1
D: -
CDR3: CAIALQLEGAYEQYF
DNA: TGTGCCATAGCACTCCAACTAGAAGGAGCCTACGAGCAGTACTTC

size: -
J: TRBJ2-7
length: 14
V: TRBV28
D: TRBD2
CDR3: CASTGLAGYNEQYF
DNA: TGTGCCAGCACTGGACTAGCGGGTTACAATGAGCAGTACTTC

size: -
J: TRBJ2-7
length: 16
V: TRBV7-2
D: TRBD1
CDR3: CASSPPLQGPAYEQYF
DNA: TGTGCCAGCAGCCCGCCCCTACAGGGGCCAGCCTACGAGCAGTACTTC

size: -
J: TRBJ2-2
length: 15
V: TRBV28
D: TRBD1
CDR3: CASNRRTGGSGELFF
DNA: TGTGCCAGCAACCGGAGGACAGGGGGTTCCGGGGAGCTGTTTTTT

size: -
J: TRBJ1-2
length: 14
V: TRBV4-3
D: -
CDR3: CASSQTVDSRGYTF
DNA: TGCGCCAGCAGCCAAACAGTCGACAGTCGCGGCTACACCTTC